The next 22 T cell receptor beta chains were all read from a single sample in a study of control samples from healthy donors and cancer patients. The protocol was immunoSEQ multiplex PCR, while the TCRdb copy is restricted to in-frame clones and leaves out a portion. The sample carries approximately 53,000 clones, around 93% recorded once. Specimen: PBMCs. All receptors derive from a man younger than 45 with colorectal cancer.

J is TRBJ1-6 and V is TRBV13; D ambiguous. This CDR3 comprises 15 residues. Trimming left V 2 bases short and J 2 bases short, with 7 bases between. The germline V gene has CDR1 PRHDT and CDR2 FYEKMQ (reference sequence). In DNA, the CDR3 is TGTGCCAGCAGCTTAAGCGGAACCTATAATTCACCCCTCCACTTT. Translation gives CASSLSGTYNSPLHF.

The chain couples TRBV6-2 or TRBV6-3 to TRBJ2-1; 9 bases fit TRBD1. The CDR3 covers 15 residues. The germline CDR1 and CDR2 sequences are MNHEY and SVGEGT. V shed 5 bases, J shed 8 bases, and the junction held 10 bases outside the gene matches. Here the CDR3 reads CASSPGTGREHEQFF. CDR3 nucleotides: TGTGCCAGCAGTCCCGGGACAGGGAGGGAGCATGAGCAGTTCTTC.

V usage is TRBV9 and J usage is TRBJ1-6; D gene unclear. The CDR3 covers 14 residues. Trimming pared 0 bases from V and 5 bases from J, leaving 6 bases between. The germline V gene encodes CDR1 SGDLS and CDR2 YYNGEE. In nucleotides, the CDR3 is TGTGCCAGCAGCGTAGTGGGGAATAATTCACCCCTCCACTTT. Protein sequence: CASSVVGNNSPLHF.

The chain joins TRBV5-1 to TRBJ2-1; 10 bases agree with TRBD1. The V segment lost 2 bases and the J segment 0 bases; nucleotides outside the gene matches: 11. The CDR3 sequence is 19 residues long. Germline values: CDR1 SGHRS, CDR2 YFSETQ. The CDR3 bases are TGCGCCAGCAGCTTCGGGGGGACAGGGGTCCGGAGCTCCTACAATGAGCAGTTCTTC. Encoded protein: CASSFGGTGVRSSYNEQFF.

V gene TRBV4-3 combines with J gene TRBJ2-1, with D possibly TRBD1 on 5 matching bases. CDR3 size: 16 residues. Between the trimmed V and J ends, which lost 0 bases and 3 bases, there was a span of 12 bases. Germline CDR1 LGHNA, CDR2 YSLEER. The CDR3 loop is CASSQDAGLIYNEQFF. CDR3 sequence (DNA): TGCGCCAGCAGCCAAGATGCAGGGCTGATCTACAATGAGCAGTTCTTC.

The chain joins TRBV3-1 (or the pseudogene TRBV3-2) to TRBJ1-6; D uncertain. Germline-derived CDR1 and CDR2 are LGHDT and YNNKEL (reference sequence). This CDR3 is built from 13 residues. Trimming stripped 3 bases from V and 9 bases from J, with 9 bases between. The CDR3 protein is CASSHDGASPLHF. CDR3 sequence (DNA): TGTGCCAGCAGCCACGACGGAGCTTCACCCCTCCACTTT.

The rearrangement uses TRBV5-4 and TRBJ2-1; tentative D call: TRBD2 (5 bases). Trimming shortened V by 5 bases and J by 5 bases, and 17 bases separated the two germline ends. The CDR3 consists of 15 residues. Germline CDR1 reads SGHNT; CDR2 reads YYREEE (reference sequence). This chain's CDR3 is CASSTQREPNNEQFF. As DNA, the CDR3 is TGTGCCAGCAGTACCCAACGGGAACCGAACAATGAGCAGTTCTTC.

This chain joins TRBV18 and TRBJ2-7, with D possibly matching TRBD1 (5 bases). This CDR3 is 14 amino acids long. V lost 3 bases to trimming and J lost 5 bases, with 14 bases between them. Looked up from germline, CDR1 is KGHSH and CDR2 is LQKENI. The CDR3 nucleotides read TGTGCCAGCTCACCCTTTCAGGGTGTCAACGAGCAGTACTTC. Translated, it gives CASSPFQGVNEQYF.

The table lists this clone with a few counts. The chain carries TRBV19 and TRBJ2-7, with D tentatively TRBD1 (6 bases). Per the germline V gene, CDR1 is LNHDA and CDR2 is SQIVND (reference sequence). V shed 6 bases and J shed 5 bases, with 14 bases lying between them. The CDR3 is 13 residues long. The CDR3 bases are TGTGCCAGTAGCTGGGGGCAGGGGAACGAGCAGTACTTC. It is translated as CASSWGQGNEQYF.

The rearrangement links TRBV6-1 to TRBJ1-2, with 9 bases matching TRBD1. Germline V gene lookup returns CDR1 MNHNS and CDR2 SASEGT. The CDR3 is made up of 15 amino acids. The trim removed 3 bases at V and 6 bases at J, leaving 8 bases unmatched. This CDR3 reads CASSERLRQGDGYTF. The CDR3 coding sequence is TGTGCCAGCAGTGAGAGATTGAGACAGGGGGATGGCTACACCTTC.

The chain couples TRBV7-2 to TRBJ1-4; maybe TRBD1 (5 bases). Trimming stripped 6 bases from V and 8 bases from J, with 19 bases between. The germline V gene has CDR1 SGHTA and CDR2 FQGNSA. CDR3 size: 15 residues. The CDR3 DNA reads as TGTGCCAGCAGTACGATGGGGGGGAAAGGAGAAAAACTGTTTTTT. Encoded protein: CASSTMGGKGEKLFF.

V is TRBV3-1 (or the pseudogene TRBV3-2) and J is TRBJ2-7; D is tentatively TRBD1 or TRBD2 (7 bases each). This CDR3 spans 14 amino acids. Germline assignment: CDR1 LGHDT and CDR2 YNNKEL (reference sequence). The ends were cut back, 2 bases at V and 7 bases at J, with 15 bases in the middle. CDR3 nucleotide sequence: TGTGCCAGCAGCCAACCGACAGGGAGGGAAGAGCAGTACTTC. It is translated as CASSQPTGREEQYF.

The V call is TRBV5-4, the J call TRBJ2-1; D unresolved. V dropped 4 bases and J dropped 4 bases, with 18 bases sitting between them. This CDR3 has 16 residues. Germline values: CDR1 SGHNT, CDR2 YYREEE (reference sequence). CDR3 in amino acids: CASSVPGPTTYNEQFF. The CDR3 DNA reads as TGTGCCAGCAGCGTACCGGGCCCCACCACTTACAATGAGCAGTTCTTC.

The gene calls are TRBV5-8 and TRBJ1-3; maybe TRBD1 (6 bases). The germline gives CDR1 SGHTS, CDR2 YDEGEE. V was trimmed by 2 bases and J by 1 base, leaving 10 bases between them. The CDR3 runs to 15 residues. The chain's CDR3 is CASSFQGLSGNTIYF. In nucleotides, the CDR3 is TGTGCCAGCAGCTTTCAGGGGCTATCTGGAAACACCATATATTTT.

The J gene is TRBJ2-7, the V gene TRBV19; D ambiguous. CDR1 and CDR2 from the germline V gene are LNHDA and SQIVND (reference sequence). The CDR3 covers 13 residues. The germline V and J ends were trimmed by 5 bases and 4 bases, with 12 bases remaining between them. The CDR3 DNA reads TGTGCCAGTAGTCGGGCAGGAATTTACGAGCAGTACTTC. As protein: CASSRAGIYEQYF.

The V and J genes are TRBV12-3 or TRBV12-4 and TRBJ1-1, with D perhaps matching TRBD1 (5 bases). Trimming pared 5 bases from V and 4 bases from J, leaving 11 bases between. The CDR3 has 13 amino acids. The CDR3: CASSRRGLTEAFF. CDR3 coding DNA: TGTGCCAGCAGTCGAAGGGGACTCACTGAAGCTTTCTTT.

Points on this clone: Within the sample, other DNA sequences also encode this same CDR3. The chain has TRBV3-1 (or the pseudogene TRBV3-2) and TRBJ2-1, with TRBD1 matching 9 bases. V gave up 3 bases and J gave up 4 bases; unmatched junction bases: 10. The CDR3 sequence is 17 residues long. Germline CDR1 and CDR2: LGHDT and YNNKEL (reference sequence). CDR3 nucleotide sequence: TGTGCCAGCAGCCAGTTGGGGGGACAGGGTATATACAATGAGCAGTTCTTC. Its protein is CASSQLGGQGIYNEQFF.

This chain links TRBV19 with TRBJ1-2, with a possible D match to TRBD1 (5 bases). The length of the CDR3 is 14 residues. The ends were cut back, 3 bases at V and 2 bases at J, with 10 bases in the middle. Germline CDR1 reads LNHDA; CDR2 reads SQIVND (reference sequence). The CDR3 DNA sequence: TGTGCCAGTAGTATTCCAGGGCCGAACTATGGCTACACCTTC. Its translation: CASSIPGPNYGYTF.

The chain is built from TRBV6-5 and TRBJ2-7; D is possibly TRBD2 (6 bases). This CDR3 contains 11 residues. Between the trimmed V and J ends, which lost 7 bases and 5 bases, there was a span of 9 bases. The germline V gene encodes CDR1 MNHEY and CDR2 SVGAGI. This CDR3 is CASTQRDEQYF. CDR3 in DNA: TGTGCCAGCACCCAGCGGGACGAGCAGTACTTC.

The chain carries TRBV5-5 and TRBJ2-7, with TRBD2 matching over 9 bases. The V gene's germline CDR1 is SGHKS and CDR2 YYEKEE (reference sequence). V trimming: 0 bases; J trimming: 4 bases; junction bases outside the gene matches: 5. This CDR3 has 15 residues. CDR3 residues: CASSLGLAGSYEQYF. The CDR3 region has the DNA TGTGCCAGCAGCTTGGGGCTAGCGGGGAGTTACGAGCAGTACTTC. The variable domain in full, completed from reference TRBV5-5 and TRBJ2-7, reads DAGVTQSPTHLIKTRGQQVTLRCSPISGHKSVSWYQQVLGQGPQFIFQYYEKEERGRGNFPDRFSARQFPNYSSELNVNALLLGDSALYLCASSLGLAGSYEQYFGPGTRLTVT.

The chain couples TRBV20-1 to TRBJ2-3; D gene unclear. This CDR3 spans 11 amino acids. V was trimmed by 3 bases and J by 9 bases, leaving 10 bases between them. Germline V gives CDR1 DFQATT, CDR2 SNEGSKA (reference sequence). CDR3 coding DNA: TGCAGTGCTAGCGGGCAACCAACGCAGTATTTT. This sequence encodes CSASGQPTQYF.

The chain is built from TRBV6-5 and TRBJ2-1, with a possible D match to TRBD1 (5 bases). The CDR3 extends over 14 amino acids. Germline V gene data show CDR1 as MNHEY and CDR2 as SVGAGI. Deletions cut 4 bases from V and 14 bases from J, with 21 bases between. CDR3 bases: TGTGCCAGCAGTTCATCTTCCGACAGTCTTGGAGAGTTCTTC. This encodes CASSSSSDSLGEFF.